Presented here are 14 T cell receptor beta chains from one specimen sequenced in a study of blood T cell repertoires in COVID-19. Sequencing was performed with immunoSEQ multiplex PCR; in TCRdb, only in-frame clones are kept and a portion is missing. This sample yields about 200,000 clones, of which around 89% are seen a single time; around 8% belongs to the top ten. Sample: PBMCs or T cells enriched from blood (not recorded which). Receptors originate from a woman aged 18-35 years who had recovered from COVID-19.

The rearrangement links TRBV19 to TRBJ2-2; no firm D call. The length of the CDR3 is 16 residues. The V gene's germline CDR1 is LNHDA and CDR2 SQIVND (reference sequence). V lost 3 bases and J lost 1, with 12 bases in between. The DNA of the CDR3 is TGTGCCAGTAGTATTTTAACAGCCAAGAACACCGGGGAGCTGTTTTTT. This sequence encodes CASSILTAKNTGELFF.

The chain employs TRBV19 and TRBJ1-1; 7 bases map to TRBD1. Germline lookup yields CDR1 LNHDA and CDR2 SQIVND (reference sequence). V shed 6 bases and J 4 bases; nucleotides not matched to a gene: 8. The CDR3 contains 14 residues. CDR3 bases: TGTGCCAGTAGGGAAACAGGGGCCGGCACTGAAGCTTTCTTT. This encodes CASRETGAGTEAFF.

The rearrangement links TRBV5-4 to TRBJ1-2; D remains ambiguous. This CDR3 has 15 residues. Per the germline V gene, CDR1 is SGHNT and CDR2 is YYREEE (reference sequence). Trimming took off 5 bases at V and 1 base at J, with 15 bases between the two ends. This CDR3 is CASREAPAVNYGYTF. Here the CDR3 DNA reads TGTGCCAGCAGGGAGGCCCCCGCGGTTAACTATGGCTACACCTTC.

The chain carries TRBV11-2 and TRBJ1-1; maybe TRBD1 (6 bases). Germline V gene lookup returns CDR1 SGHAT and CDR2 FQNNGV. Trimming shortened V by 3 bases and J by 1 base, and 9 bases separated the two germline ends. The CDR3 covers 14 residues. CDR3 protein: CASSLGRGNTEAFF. The CDR3 nucleotides read TGTGCCAGCAGCTTGGGCAGGGGGAACACTGAAGCTTTCTTT.

The chain links TRBV4-1 to TRBJ1-6; 7 bases are shared with TRBD1. The CDR3 sequence is 15 residues long. CDR1 and CDR2 from the germline V gene are MGHRA and YSYEKL. The V and J ends lost 0 bases and 10 bases, in that order; junction bases with no gene match: 6. CDR3 DNA sequence: TGCGCCAGCAGCCAAGATTCAGGGGGGAAATCACCCCTCCACTTT. Translated: CASSQDSGGKSPLHF.

The CDR3 DNA is TGCGCCAGCAGCGAATCTAGGGCAGGCGGGGAGACCCAGTACTTC. Its translation: CASSESRAGGETQYF. This chain connects TRBV10-1 to TRBJ2-5, with D maybe TRBD2 (5 bases). The CDR3 spans 15 residues. V dropped 6 bases and J dropped 5 bases, with 19 bases sitting between them. Per germline, CDR1 WNHNN and CDR2 SYGVQD (reference sequence).

The V and J genes are TRBV28 and TRBJ1-5, with 8 positions matching TRBD1. V shed 5 bases, J shed 5 bases, and the junction held 8 bases outside the gene matches. CDR3 size: 15 residues. Per the germline V gene, CDR1 is MDHEN and CDR2 is SYDVKM. CDR3 DNA: TGTGCCAGCAGTGGCGGGACAGGTGGGTATCAGCCCCAGCATTTT. Translated, it gives CASSGGTGGYQPQHF.

This clone was observed a few times. The chain is built from TRBV19 and TRBJ1-6, with 8 nucleotides matching TRBD1. V was pared by 4 bases and J by 7 bases, with 6 bases of the junction left unmatched. Germline assignment: CDR1 LNHDA and CDR2 SQIVND (reference sequence). This CDR3 is built from 15 residues. The CDR3 DNA reads TGTGCCAGTAGTAAGCAGGGGGCTAGGAATTCACCCCTCCACTTT. The encoded protein is CASSKQGARNSPLHF. Based on the CDR3 plus reference TRBV19 and TRBJ1-6, the full variable domain is DGGITQSPKYLFRKEGQNVTLSCEQNLNHDAMYWYRQDPGQGLRLIYYSQIVNDFQKGDIAEGYSVSREKKESFPLTVTSAQKNPTAFYLCASSKQGARNSPLHFGNGTRLTVT.

The chain couples TRBV5-4 to TRBJ1-2; a possible D gene is TRBD1 (6 bases). The CDR3 has 14 residues. Germline V CDR1 and CDR2: SGHNT, YYREEE (reference sequence). Trimming took 4 bases from V and 6 from J, leaving 16 bases between them. The CDR3 coding sequence is TGTGCCAGCAGCCCGGGGGGGCCTCGGGATGGCTACACCTTC. It is translated as CASSPGGPRDGYTF.

The chain is built from TRBV5-5 and TRBJ2-7; no clear D gene. V was pared by 0 bases and J by 2 bases, with 9 bases between. This CDR3 comprises 14 residues. The germline gives CDR1 SGHKS, CDR2 YYEKEE (reference sequence). CDR3 DNA: TGTGCCAGCAGCTTGGTCTTAAACACCTACGAGCAGTACTTC. It translates to CASSLVLNTYEQYF.

The V gene is TRBV7-9, the J gene TRBJ1-2; the D gene is possibly TRBD1 (6 bases). The CDR3 runs 15 residues. Trimming left V 4 bases short and J 6 bases short, with 18 bases between. The germline V gene encodes CDR1 SEHNR and CDR2 FQNEAQ (reference sequence). This chain's CDR3 is CASSSPGGTIDGYTF. Written as DNA, the CDR3 is TGTGCCAGCAGCTCGCCTGGTGGGACAATAGATGGCTACACCTTC.

This clone was counted between two and nine times. The rearrangement uses TRBV5-1 and TRBJ2-3, with 11 bases matching TRBD2. J was trimmed by 5 bases and V by 2 bases; bases with no gene match: 4. CDR3 length equals 15 residues. Germline CDR1 is SGHRS and CDR2 is YFSETQ. The CDR3, as DNA: TGCGCCAGCAGCTTTAGCGGGGGGGCGAGAGATACGCAGTATTTT. It translates to CASSFSGGARDTQYF.

The chain joins TRBV15 to TRBJ2-1; a weak D match, TRBD2 (5 bases). There are 14 residues in the CDR3. Germline-derived CDR1 and CDR2 are LNHNV and YYDKDF (reference sequence). V lost 5 bases and J lost 3, with 11 bases in between. CDR3 nucleotides: TGTGCCACCAGCGGCCGGGAACGCTACAATGAGCAGTTCTTC. It is translated as CATSGRERYNEQFF.

CDR3 protein: CASSAGGTGERAEAFF. The CDR3 coding sequence is TGTGCCAGCAGCGCAGGGGGCACAGGGGAGAGGGCTGAAGCTTTCTTT. This rearrangement joins TRBV9 to TRBJ1-1; 8 bases fit TRBD1. Germline trimming cut 3 bases from V and 6 bases from J; bases unmatched to any gene: 13. The CDR3 has 16 amino acids. CDR1 and CDR2 (germline): SGDLS, YYNGEE. The full variable domain, in which reference TRBV9 and TRBJ1-1 provide the parts outside the CDR3, is DSGVTQTPKHLITATGQRVTLRCSPRSGDLSVYWYQQSLDQGLQFLIQYYNGEERAKGNILERFSAQQFPDLHSELNLSSLELGDSALYFCASSAGGTGERAEAFFGQGTRLTVV.